This T cell receptor beta chain was recovered during a study of blood T cell repertoires in COVID-19. Looking at the study overall: Sources were T cells, B-cell-depleted T cells, or PBMCs; the material itself was cDNA or gDNA.

In germline, CDR1 is SGDLS, CDR2 YYNGEE. The CDR3 totals 15 residues. V was cut by 2 bases and J by 0 bases, with 9 bases left in between. Original methodology: Amplification of reference gene primers was used by the study to estimate nucleated cell counts. The data were produced by immunoSEQ multiplex PCR, yet TCRdb's version contains in-frame clones alone and is incomplete. V and J calls and clone size are copied from that table; D and trimming were computed from the DNA. The sample shows some 260,000 clones, 88% of them seen only once. This chain links TRBV9 with TRBJ2-1, with a possible D match to TRBD2 (6 bases). The TCR originated in a woman aged 25 to 39 with COVID-19, enrolled during active disease. The sequencing sample was made of peripheral blood. The DNA of the CDR3 is TGTGCCAGCAGCGTCGGCGGGAACTCCTACAATGAGCAGTTCTTC. Translated, it gives CASSVGGNSYNEQFF.